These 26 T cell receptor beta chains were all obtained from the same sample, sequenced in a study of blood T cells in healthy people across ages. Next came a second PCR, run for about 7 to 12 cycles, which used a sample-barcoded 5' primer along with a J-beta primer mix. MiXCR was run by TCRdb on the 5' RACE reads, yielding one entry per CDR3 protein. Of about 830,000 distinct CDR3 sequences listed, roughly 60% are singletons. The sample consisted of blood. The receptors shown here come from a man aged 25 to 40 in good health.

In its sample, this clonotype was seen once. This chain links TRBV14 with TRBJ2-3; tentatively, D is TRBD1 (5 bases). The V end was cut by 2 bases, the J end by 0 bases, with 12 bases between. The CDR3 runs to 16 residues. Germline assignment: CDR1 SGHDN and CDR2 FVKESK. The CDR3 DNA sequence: TGTGCCAGCAGCCAATTCGACAGCTTTAGCACAGATACGCAGTATTTT. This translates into CASSQFDSFSTDTQYF.

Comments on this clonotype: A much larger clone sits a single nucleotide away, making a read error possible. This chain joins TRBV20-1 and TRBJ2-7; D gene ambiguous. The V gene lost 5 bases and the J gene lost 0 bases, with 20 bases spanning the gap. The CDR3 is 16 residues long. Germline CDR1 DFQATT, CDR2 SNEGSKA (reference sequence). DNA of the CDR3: TGCAGTGCTGTACCTCCTCGGCTGCCGAGCTCCTACGAGCAGTACTTC. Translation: CSAVPPRLPSSYEQYF.

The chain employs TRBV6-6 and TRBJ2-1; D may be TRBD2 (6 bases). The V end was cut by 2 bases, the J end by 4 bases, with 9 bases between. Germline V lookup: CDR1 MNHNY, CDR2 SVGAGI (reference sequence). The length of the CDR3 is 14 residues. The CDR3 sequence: CASSYRGEYNEQFF. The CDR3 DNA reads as TGTGCCAGCAGTTACCGCGGGGAGTACAATGAGCAGTTCTTC.

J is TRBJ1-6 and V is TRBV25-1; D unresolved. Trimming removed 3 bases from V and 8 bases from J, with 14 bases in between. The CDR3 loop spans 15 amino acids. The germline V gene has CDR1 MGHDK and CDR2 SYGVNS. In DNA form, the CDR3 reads TGTGCCAGCAGTGACGGTGGAGGGCTCGATTCACCCCTCCACTTT. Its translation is CASSDGGGLDSPLHF.

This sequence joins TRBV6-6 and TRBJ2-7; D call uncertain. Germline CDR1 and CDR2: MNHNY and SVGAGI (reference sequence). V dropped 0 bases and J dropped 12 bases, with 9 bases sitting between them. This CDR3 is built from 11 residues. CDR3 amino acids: CASSYSGETYF. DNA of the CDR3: TGTGCCAGCAGTTACTCGGGTGAGACGTACTTC.

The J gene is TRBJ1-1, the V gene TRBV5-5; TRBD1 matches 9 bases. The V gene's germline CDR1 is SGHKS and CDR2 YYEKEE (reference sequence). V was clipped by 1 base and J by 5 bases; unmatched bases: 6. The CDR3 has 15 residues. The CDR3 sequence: CASSLIYRGRTEAFF. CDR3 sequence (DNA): TGTGCCAGCAGCTTGATCTACAGGGGGCGGACTGAAGCTTTCTTT.

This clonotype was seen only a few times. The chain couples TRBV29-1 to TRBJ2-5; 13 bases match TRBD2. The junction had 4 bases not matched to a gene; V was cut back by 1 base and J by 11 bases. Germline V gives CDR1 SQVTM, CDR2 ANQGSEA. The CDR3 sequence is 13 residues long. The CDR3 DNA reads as TGCAGCGTTGAAGCCGGGACTAGCGGGGAGCAGTACTTC. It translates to CSVEAGTSGEQYF.

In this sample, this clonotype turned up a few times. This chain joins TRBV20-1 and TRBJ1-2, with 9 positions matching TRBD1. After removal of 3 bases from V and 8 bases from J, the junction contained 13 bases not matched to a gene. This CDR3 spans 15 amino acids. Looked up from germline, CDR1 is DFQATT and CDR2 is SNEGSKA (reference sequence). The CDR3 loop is CSASPPTGGGYGYTF. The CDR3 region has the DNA TGCAGTGCTAGTCCCCCGACAGGGGGGGGCTACGGCTACACCTTC.

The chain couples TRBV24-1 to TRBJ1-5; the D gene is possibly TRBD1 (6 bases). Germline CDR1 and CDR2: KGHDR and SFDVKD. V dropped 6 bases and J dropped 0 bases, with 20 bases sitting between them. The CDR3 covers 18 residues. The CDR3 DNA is TGTGCCACCAGTTCATCCTTGGACAGAAGATATAGCAATCAGCCCCAGCATTTT. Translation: CATSSSLDRRYSNQPQHF.

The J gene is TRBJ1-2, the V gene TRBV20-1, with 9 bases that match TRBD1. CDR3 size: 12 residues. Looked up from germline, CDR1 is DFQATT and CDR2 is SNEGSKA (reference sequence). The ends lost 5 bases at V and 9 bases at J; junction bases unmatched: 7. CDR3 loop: CSAWDRASSYTF. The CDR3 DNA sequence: TGCAGTGCTTGGGACAGGGCCAGTAGCTACACCTTC.

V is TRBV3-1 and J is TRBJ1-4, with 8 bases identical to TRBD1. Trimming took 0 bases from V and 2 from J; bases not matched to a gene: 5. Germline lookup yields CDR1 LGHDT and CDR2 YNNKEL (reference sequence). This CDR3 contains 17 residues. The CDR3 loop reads CASSQEGWTGTNEKLFF. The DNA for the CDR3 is TGTGCCAGCAGCCAAGAGGGATGGACAGGGACTAATGAAAAACTGTTTTTT.

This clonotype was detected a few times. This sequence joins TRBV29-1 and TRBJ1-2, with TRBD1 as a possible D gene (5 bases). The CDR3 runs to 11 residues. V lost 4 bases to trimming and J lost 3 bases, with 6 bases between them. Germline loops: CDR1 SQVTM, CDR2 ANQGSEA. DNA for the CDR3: TGCAGCGTTGTACAGGACTATGGCTACACCTTC. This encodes CSVVQDYGYTF.

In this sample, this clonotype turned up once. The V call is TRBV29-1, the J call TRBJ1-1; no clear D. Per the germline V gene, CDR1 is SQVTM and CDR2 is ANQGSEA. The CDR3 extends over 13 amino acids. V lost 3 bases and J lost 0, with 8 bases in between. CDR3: CSVEPKLNTEAFF. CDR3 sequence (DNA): TGCAGCGTTGAGCCTAAGCTGAACACTGAAGCTTTCTTT. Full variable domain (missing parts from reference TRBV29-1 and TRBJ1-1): SAVISQKPSRDICQRGTSLTIQCQVDSQVTMMFWYRQQPGQSLTLIATANQGSEATYESGFVIDKFPISRPNLTFSTLTVSNMSPEDSSIYLCSVEPKLNTEAFFGQGTRLTVV.

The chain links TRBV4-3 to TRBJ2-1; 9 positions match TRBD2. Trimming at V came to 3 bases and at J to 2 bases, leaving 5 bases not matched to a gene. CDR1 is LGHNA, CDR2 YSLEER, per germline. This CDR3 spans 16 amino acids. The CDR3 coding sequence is TGCGCCAGCAGCCAGAGGGCTAGCGGGACCTACAATGAGCAGTTCTTC. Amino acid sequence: CASSQRASGTYNEQFF.

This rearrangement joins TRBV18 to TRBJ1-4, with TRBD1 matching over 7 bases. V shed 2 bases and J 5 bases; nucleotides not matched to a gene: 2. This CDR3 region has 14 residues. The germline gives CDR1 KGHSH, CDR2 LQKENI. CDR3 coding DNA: TGTGCCAGCTCACCAAGGGGACAGAATGAAAAACTGTTTTTT. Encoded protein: CASSPRGQNEKLFF. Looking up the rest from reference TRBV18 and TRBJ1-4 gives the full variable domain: NAGVMQNPRHLVRRRGQEARLRCSPMKGHSHVYWYRQLPEEGLKFMVYLQKENIIDESGMPKERFSAEFPKEGPSILRIQQVVRGDSAAYFCASSPRGQNEKLFFGSGTQLSVL.

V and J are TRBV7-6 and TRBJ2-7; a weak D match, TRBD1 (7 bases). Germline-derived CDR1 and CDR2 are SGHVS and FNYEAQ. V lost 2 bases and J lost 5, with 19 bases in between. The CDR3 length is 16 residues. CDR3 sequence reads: CASSLIRGAISDEQYF. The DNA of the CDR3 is TGTGCCAGCAGCTTAATCAGGGGGGCTATATCAGACGAGCAGTACTTC.

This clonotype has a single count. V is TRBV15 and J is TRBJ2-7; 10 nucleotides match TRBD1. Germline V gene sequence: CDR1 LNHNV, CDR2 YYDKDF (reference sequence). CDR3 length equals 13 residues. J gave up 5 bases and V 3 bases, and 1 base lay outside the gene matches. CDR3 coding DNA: TGTGCCACCAGCAGCGGGACAGGGGACGAGCAGTACTTC. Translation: CATSSGTGDEQYF.

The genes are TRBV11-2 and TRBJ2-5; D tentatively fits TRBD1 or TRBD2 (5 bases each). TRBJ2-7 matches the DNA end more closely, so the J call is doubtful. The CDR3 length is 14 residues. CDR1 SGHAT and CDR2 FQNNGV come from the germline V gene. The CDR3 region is CASSPGTQTYEQYF. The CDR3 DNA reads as TGTGCCAGCAGCCCTGGGACCCAGACCTACGAGCAGTACTTC.

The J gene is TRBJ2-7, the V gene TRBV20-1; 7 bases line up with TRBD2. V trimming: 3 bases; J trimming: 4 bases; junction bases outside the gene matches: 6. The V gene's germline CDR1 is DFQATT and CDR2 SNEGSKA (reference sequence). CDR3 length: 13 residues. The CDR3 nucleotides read TGCAGTGCTAGGGAAGCGGGGTTGTACGAGCAGTACTTC. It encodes CSAREAGLYEQYF.

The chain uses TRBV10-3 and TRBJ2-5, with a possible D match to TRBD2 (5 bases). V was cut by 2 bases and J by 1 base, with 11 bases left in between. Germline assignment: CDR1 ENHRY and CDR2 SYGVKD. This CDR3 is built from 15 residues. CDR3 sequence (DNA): TGTGCCATCAGTGAGGGACGAGCGGTCCAAGAGACCCAGTACTTC. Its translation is CAISEGRAVQETQYF.

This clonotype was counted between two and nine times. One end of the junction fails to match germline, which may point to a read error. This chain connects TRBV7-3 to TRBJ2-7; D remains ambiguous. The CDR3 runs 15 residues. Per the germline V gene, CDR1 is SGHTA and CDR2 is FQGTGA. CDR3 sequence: CASGLAREPTYEQYF. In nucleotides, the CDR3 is TGTGCCAGCGGCTTAGCTAGGGAACCAACGTACGAGCAGTACTTC.

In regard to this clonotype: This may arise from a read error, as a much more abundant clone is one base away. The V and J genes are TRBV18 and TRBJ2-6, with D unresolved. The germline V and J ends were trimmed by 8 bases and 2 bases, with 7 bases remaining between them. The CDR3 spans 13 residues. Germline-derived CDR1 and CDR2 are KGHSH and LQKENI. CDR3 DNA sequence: TGTGCCAGCGCACAACCTGGGGCCAACGTCCTGACTTTC. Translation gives CASAQPGANVLTF.

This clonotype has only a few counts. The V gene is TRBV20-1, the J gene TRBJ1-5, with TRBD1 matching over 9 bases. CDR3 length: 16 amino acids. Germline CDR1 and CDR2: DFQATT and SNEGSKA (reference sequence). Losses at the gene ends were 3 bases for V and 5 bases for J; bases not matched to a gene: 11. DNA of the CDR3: TGCAGTGCTAGGACAGGGGGAAGGCTTGGGGATCAGCCCCAGCATTTT. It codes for CSARTGGRLGDQPQHF.

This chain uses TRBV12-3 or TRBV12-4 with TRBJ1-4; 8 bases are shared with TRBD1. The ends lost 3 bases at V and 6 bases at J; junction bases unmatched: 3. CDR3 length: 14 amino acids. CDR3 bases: TGTGCCAGCAGTTTTCAGGGGGCAGATGAAAAACTGTTTTTT. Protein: CASSFQGADEKLFF.

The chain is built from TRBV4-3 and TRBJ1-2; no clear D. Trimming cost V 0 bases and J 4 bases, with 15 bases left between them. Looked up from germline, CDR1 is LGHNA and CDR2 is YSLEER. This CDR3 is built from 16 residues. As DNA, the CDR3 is TGCGCCAGCAGCCAAGAAGTAGAAGGCCGCGGCTATGGCTACACCTTC. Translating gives CASSQEVEGRGYGYTF.

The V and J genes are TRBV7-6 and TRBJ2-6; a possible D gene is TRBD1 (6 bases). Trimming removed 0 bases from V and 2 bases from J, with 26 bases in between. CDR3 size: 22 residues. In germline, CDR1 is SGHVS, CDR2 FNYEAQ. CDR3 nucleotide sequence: TGTGCCAGCAGCTTAGCGGGTATCCTACCTGCTTTGGGGGCTCCTGGGGCCAACGTCCTGACTTTC. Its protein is CASSLAGILPALGAPGANVLTF.